This TCR beta chain is from a study of OX40 agonist ivuxolimab in advanced cancers. General observations from the study: Researchers did not determine the expanded peripheral T cells' antigen specificity.

Patients with autoimmune history or systemic immunosuppression were excluded. Sequencing used immunoSEQ multiplex PCR; TCRdb keeps in-frame clones, though not all of them. The table records just over 90,000 clones, around 90% of them present only once. Trimming left V 7 bases short and J 12 bases short, with 18 bases between. Germline CDR1 reads MNHNS; CDR2 reads SASEGT. The CDR3 contains 13 residues. With regard to this clone: Its antigen is unknown.

V and J are TRBV6-1 and TRBJ1-4; no definite D call. The sequences come from CD4+ or CD8+ T cells sorted from blood, collected in a trial of the OX40 agonist ivuxolimab. The sequence was obtained from an adult with an advanced solid tumor such as melanoma, head and neck, liver or kidney cancer. The CDR3 DNA reads as TGTGCCAGCATGGTGGCGGGGTATAGGGAACTGTTTTTT. This gives the protein CASMVAGYRELFF.